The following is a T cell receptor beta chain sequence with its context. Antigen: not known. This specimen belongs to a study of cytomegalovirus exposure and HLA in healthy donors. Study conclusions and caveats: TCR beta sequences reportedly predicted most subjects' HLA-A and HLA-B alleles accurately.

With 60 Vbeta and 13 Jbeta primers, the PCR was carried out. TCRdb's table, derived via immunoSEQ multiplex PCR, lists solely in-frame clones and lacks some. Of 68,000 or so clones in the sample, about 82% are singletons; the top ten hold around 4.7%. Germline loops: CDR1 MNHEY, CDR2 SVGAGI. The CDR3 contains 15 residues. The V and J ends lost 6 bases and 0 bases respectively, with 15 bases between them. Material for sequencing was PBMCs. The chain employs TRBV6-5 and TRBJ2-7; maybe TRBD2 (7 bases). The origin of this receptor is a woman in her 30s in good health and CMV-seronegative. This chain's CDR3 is CASSLGGPFSYEQYF. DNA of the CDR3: TGTGCCAGCAGCCTGGGGGGGCCCTTCTCCTACGAGCAGTACTTC.